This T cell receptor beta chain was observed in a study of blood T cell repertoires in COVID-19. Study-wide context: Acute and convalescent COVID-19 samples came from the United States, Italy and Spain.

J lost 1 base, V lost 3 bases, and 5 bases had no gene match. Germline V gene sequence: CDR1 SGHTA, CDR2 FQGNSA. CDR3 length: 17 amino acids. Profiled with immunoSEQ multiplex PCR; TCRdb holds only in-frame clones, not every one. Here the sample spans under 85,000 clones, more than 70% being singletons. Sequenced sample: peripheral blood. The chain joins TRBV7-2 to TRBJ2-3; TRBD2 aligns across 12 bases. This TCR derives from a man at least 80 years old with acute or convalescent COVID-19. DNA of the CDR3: TGTGCCAGCAGCTTCCAAAGACTAGCGGGGGGCACAGATACGCAGTATTTT. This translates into CASSFQRLAGGTDTQYF.